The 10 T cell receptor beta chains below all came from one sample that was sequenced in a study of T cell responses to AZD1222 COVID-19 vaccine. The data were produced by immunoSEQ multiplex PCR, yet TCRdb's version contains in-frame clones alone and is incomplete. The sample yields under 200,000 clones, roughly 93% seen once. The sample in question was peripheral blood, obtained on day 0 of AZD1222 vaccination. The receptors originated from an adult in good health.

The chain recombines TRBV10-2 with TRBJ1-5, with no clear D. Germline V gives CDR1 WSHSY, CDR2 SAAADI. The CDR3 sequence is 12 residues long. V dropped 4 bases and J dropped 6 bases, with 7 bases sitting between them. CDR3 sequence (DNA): TGCGCCAGCAGTGCCCCTTCTCAGCCCCAGCATTTT. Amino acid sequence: CASSAPSQPQHF.

The CDR3 sequence: CASRVDRVSGNTIYF. CDR3 coding DNA: TGTGCCAGCAGAGTAGACAGAGTCTCTGGAAACACCATATATTTT. The V and J genes are TRBV2 and TRBJ1-3; weak D call: TRBD1 (5 bases). Germline CDR1 SNHLY, CDR2 FYNNEI. V lost 6 bases to trimming and J lost 0 bases, with 12 bases between them. CDR3 size: 15 residues.

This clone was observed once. The CDR3 spells CSVVDTSHSGNTIYF. In nucleotides, the CDR3 is TGCAGCGTTGTCGACACTAGCCACTCTGGAAACACCATATATTTT. This sequence joins TRBV29-1 and TRBJ1-3; the D is unclear. In germline, CDR1 is SQVTM, CDR2 ANQGSEA. The CDR3 totals 15 residues. Trimming stripped 4 bases from V and 0 bases from J, with 13 bases between.

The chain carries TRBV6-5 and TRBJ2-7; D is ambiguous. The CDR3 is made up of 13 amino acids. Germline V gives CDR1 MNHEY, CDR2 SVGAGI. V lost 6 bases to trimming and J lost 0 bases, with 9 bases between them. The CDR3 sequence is CASREAASYEQYF. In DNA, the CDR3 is TGTGCCAGCAGAGAGGCCGCCTCCTACGAGCAGTACTTC.

DNA for the CDR3: TGTGCCACCAGCATCACTAGCGCCAGCCTTTACAATGAGCAGTTCTTC. Translated, it gives CATSITSASLYNEQFF. V and J are TRBV15 and TRBJ2-1; TRBD2 aligns across 7 bases. V lost 4 bases and J lost 4; bases outside the gene matches: 10. The CDR3 length is 16 residues. Germline V CDR1 and CDR2: LNHNV, YYDKDF (reference sequence).

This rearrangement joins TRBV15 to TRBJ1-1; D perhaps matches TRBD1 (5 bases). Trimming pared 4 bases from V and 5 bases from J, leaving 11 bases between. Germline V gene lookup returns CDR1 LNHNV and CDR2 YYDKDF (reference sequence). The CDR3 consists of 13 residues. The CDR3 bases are TGTGCCACCAGCATCGGGGCAGGGACTGAAGCTTTCTTT. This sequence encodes CATSIGAGTEAFF. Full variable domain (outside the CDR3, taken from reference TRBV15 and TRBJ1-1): DAMVIQNPRYQVTQFGKPVTLSCSQTLNHNVMYWYQQKSSQAPKLLFHYYDKDFNNEADTPDNFQSRRPNTSFCFLDIRSPGLGDTAMYLCATSIGAGTEAFFGQGTRLTVV.

CDR3 in amino acids: CASSIGAGLAGSYEQYF. CDR3 bases: TGTGCCAGTAGTATAGGCGCGGGACTAGCGGGATCCTACGAGCAGTACTTC. This sequence joins TRBV19 and TRBJ2-7, with 13 nucleotides matching TRBD2. This CDR3 is built from 17 residues. Unmatched junction bases numbered 4, after V lost 1 base and J lost 1 base. Looked up from germline, CDR1 is LNHDA and CDR2 is SQIVND (reference sequence).

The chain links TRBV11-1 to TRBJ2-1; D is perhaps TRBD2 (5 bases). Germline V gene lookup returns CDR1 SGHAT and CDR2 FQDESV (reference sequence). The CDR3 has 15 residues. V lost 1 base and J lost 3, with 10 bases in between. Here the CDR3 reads CASSLGGDLYNEQFF. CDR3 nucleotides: TGTGCCAGCAGCTTAGGGGGAGACCTCTACAATGAGCAGTTCTTC.

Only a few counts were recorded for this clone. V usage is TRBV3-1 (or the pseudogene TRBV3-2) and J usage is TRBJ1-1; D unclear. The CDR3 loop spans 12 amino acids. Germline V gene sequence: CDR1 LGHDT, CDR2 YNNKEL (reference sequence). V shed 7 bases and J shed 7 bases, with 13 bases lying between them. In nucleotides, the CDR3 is TGTGCCAGCACCCCGGGTGGGCATGAAGCTTTCTTT. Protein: CASTPGGHEAFF.

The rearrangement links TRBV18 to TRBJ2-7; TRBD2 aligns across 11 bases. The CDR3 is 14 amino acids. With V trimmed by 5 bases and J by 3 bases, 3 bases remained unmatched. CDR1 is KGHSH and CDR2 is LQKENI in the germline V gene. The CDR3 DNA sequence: TGTGCCAGCTCATCAACTAGCGGGAGCTACGAGCAGTACTTC. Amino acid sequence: CASSSTSGSYEQYF.